This is a list of T cell receptor beta chains from one sample in a study of molecular identifiers for immune sequencing clone quantification. Each CDR3 protein is one row after TCRdb ran MiXCR on the PCR reads. The table shows over 550,000 distinct CDR3 sequences, with 25% occurring only once. Sequencing input: naive CD8+ T cells from blood, with Jurkat cell RNA spiked in. All receptors derive from a human donor in good health. Some libraries in this study had Jurkat cell RNA spiked in. CDR3s include the opening cysteine and the closing phenylalanine or tryptophan. The order of the fields is V gene, D gene, clone size, CDR3 length, J gene, CDR3 protein, CDR3 DNA. D genes are given only for firm matches. Where a row states a size, it is once, few, many or the class of an expanded clone; other rows omit it.

TRBV6-5	-	-	16	TRBJ2-5	CASSYSRGSPQETQYF	TGTGCCAGCAGTTACTCCAGGGGCTCGCCCCAAGAGACCCAGTACTTC
TRBV9	-	-	14	TRBJ2-3	CASSGPHAPNTQYF	TGTGCCAGCAGCGGCCCTCATGCCCCAAATACGCAGTATTTT
TRBV7-9	-	many	9	TRBJ2-3	CASVSSGYF	TGTGCCTCCGTGTCGAGTGGGTATTTT
TRBV7-9	TRBD1	few	15	TRBJ2-7	CASSLWDRDSYEQYF	TGTGCCAGCAGCTTATGGGACAGGGACTCCTACGAGCAGTACTTC
TRBV24-1	-	many	18	TRBJ2-2	CATSSPWLGTANTGELFF	TGTGCCACCAGTTCCCCCTGGTTGGGGACGGCGAACACCGGGGAGCTGTTTTTT
TRBV7-9	-	-	11	TRBJ1-1	CASRFRGEAFF	TGTGCCAGCAGGTTCCGGGGCGAAGCTTTCTTT
TRBV3-2	-	-	18	TRBJ2-4	CASGQGATGKGAKNIQYF	TGTGCCAGCGGCCAAGGGGCTACAGGGAAAGGGGCCAAAAACATTCAGTACTTC
TRBV27	TRBD1	-	15	TRBJ1-5	CASSGAGGISQPQHF	TGTGCCAGCAGTGGGGCAGGGGGCATCAGTCAGCCCCAGCATTTT
TRBV20-1	TRBD2	-	18	TRBJ2-7	CSARVKGSTGLVSGEQYF	TGCAGTGCTAGAGTGAAAGGGAGTACGGGACTAGTAAGTGGCGAGCAGTACTTC
TRBV7-9	-	-	17	TRBJ1-6	CASSSTQHGLSSSPFHF	TGTGCCAGCAGCTCCACACAACATGGATTAAGCTCTTCACCCTTCCACTTT
TRBV28	-	once	15	TRBJ2-7	CASSRPPAAAYEQCF	TGTGCCAGCAGCCGTCCCCCAGCGGCCGCCTACGAGCAGTGCTTC
TRBV7-2	-	few	15	TRBJ1-2	CASSLGDEINYGYTF	TGTGCCAGCAGCTTAGGGGACGAAATTAACTATGGCTACACCTTC
TRBV10-3	-	-	15	TRBJ2-7	CAISAPGQFSYEQYF	TGTGCCATCAGTGCCCCGGGCCAGTTCTCCTACGAGCAGTACTTC
TRBV15	TRBD1	-	14	TRBJ2-7	CATSRDRGGYEQYF	TGTGCCACCAGCAGGGACAGGGGAGGCTACGAGCAGTACTTC
TRBV28	TRBD1	-	15	TRBJ2-7	CASIYRGSPSYAQSF	TGTGCCAGCATCTACAGGGGATCGCCCTCCTACGCGCAGTCCTTC
TRBV6-5	-	-	18	TRBJ2-1	CASSYPISSARIYNEQFF	TGTGCCAGCAGTTACCCAATTAGTTCAGCGCGGATCTACAATGAGCAGTTCTTC
TRBV7-9	TRBD2	-	14	TRBJ2-1	CASSFAGGPAEQFF	TGTGCCAGCAGCTTTGCGGGAGGGCCGGCTGAGCAGTTCTTC
TRBV20-1	TRBD2	few	17	TRBJ2-3	CSARDPLSLAGTDTQYF	TGCAGTGCTAGAGATCCTTTAAGCCTAGCGGGGACTGATACGCAGTATTTT
TRBV7-9	TRBD1	many	15	TRBJ1-1	CASSSGQGAETEAFF	TGTGCCAGCAGCTCGGGACAGGGGGCGGAAACTGAAGCTTTCTTT
TRBV24-1	TRBD2	many	15	TRBJ2-2	CAAGPSGSNTGELFF	TGTGCCGCAGGGCCTAGCGGGTCCAACACCGGGGAGCTGTTTTTT
TRBV10-3	TRBD1	few	16	TRBJ2-5	CAISQPRTGAQETQYF	TGTGCCATCAGTCAACCCAGGACAGGGGCGCAAGAGACCCAGTACTTC
TRBV4-3	TRBD2	-	18	TRBJ2-1	CASSQDWASGRAYNVQFF	TGCGCCAGCAGCCAAGATTGGGCTAGCGGGAGGGCCTACAATGTGCAGTTCTTC
TRBV27	TRBD1	-	17	TRBJ1-2	CASSLSERQGANYGYTF	TGTGCCAGCAGTTTATCGGAACGACAGGGAGCTAACTATGGCTACACCTTC
TRBV4-1	TRBD2	-	14	TRBJ2-7	CASSYRVAGYEQYF	TGCGCCAGCAGCTACCGGGTAGCGGGGTACGAGCAGTACTTC
TRBV7-8	-	many	17	TRBJ2-6	CASSFSQAGSGANVLTF	TGTGCCAGCAGCTTTTCCCAAGCGGGCTCTGGGGCCAACGTCCTGACTTTC
TRBV6-6	-	-	13	TRBJ2-1	CASSYYRYNEQSF	TGTGCCAGCAGTTATTACAGGTACAATGAGCAGTCCTTC
TRBV12-3/TRBV12-4	TRBD2	-	16	TRBJ2-1	CARSLAEGLASIEQFF	TGTGCCCGCAGTTTAGCCGAGGGACTAGCGTCGATTGAGCAGTTCTTC
TRBV7-9	-	few	15	TRBJ2-1	CASRRPPDNYNEQFF	TGTGCCAGCAGACGCCCCCCGGACAATTACAATGAGCAGTTCTTC
TRBV6-5	-	-	13	TRBJ2-3	CASSTCSADTQYF	TGTGCCAGTAGTACCTGTAGCGCAGATACGCAGTATTTT
TRBV4-3	-	many	17	TRBJ2-3	CASSQDYGFGYTDTQYF	TGCGCCAGCAGCCAAGATTATGGATTCGGTTACACAGATACGCAGTATTTT
TRBV18	TRBD1	-	15	TRBJ2-7	CASSPGTDRSYEQYF	TGTGCCAGCTCGCCGGGGACAGACCGCTCCTACGAGCAGTACTTC
TRBV4-3	-	many	15	TRBJ1-2	CASSQDVTVNYGYTF	TGCGCCAGCAGCCAAGATGTGACGGTTAACTATGGCTACACCTTC
TRBV9	-	many	17	TRBJ2-3	CASSAQQGGGGPDTQYF	TGTGCCAGCAGCGCCCAACAAGGGGGCGGGGGGCCAGATACGCAGTATTTT
TRBV10-3	-	-	13	TRBJ2-5	CAIKFEGGETQYF	TGTGCCATCAAATTTGAGGGGGGAGAGACCCAGTACTTC
TRBV6-5	TRBD1	few	15	TRBJ2-2	CASSMGQGNTGELFF	TGTGCCAGCAGCATGGGACAGGGTAACACCGGGGAGCTGTTTTTT
TRBV10-2	-	many	14	TRBJ2-6	CASSESRLANVLTF	TGCGCCAGCAGTGAGTCGAGACTGGCCAACGTCCTGACTTTC
TRBV5-3	-	few	14	TRBJ1-1	CASNFIQGNTEAFF	TGTGCCAGCAACTTTATACAGGGGAACACTGAAGCTTTCTTT
TRBV28	TRBD2	once	17	TRBJ2-7	CASSKTGTSGRRCEQYF	TGTGCCAGCAGCAAAACCGGGACTAGCGGGAGAAGGTGCGAGCAGTACTTC
TRBV5-8	-	-	18	TRBJ2-6	CASRLGGPYSSGANVLTF	TGTGCCAGCAGACTAGGGGGTCCCTATAGCTCTGGGGCCAACGTCCTGACTTTC
TRBV20-1	-	many	15	TRBJ2-7	CSARGPGEVPHEQYF	TGCAGTGCTAGAGGACCGGGGGAGGTCCCCCACGAGCAGTACTTC
TRBV4-3	-	many	15	TRBJ2-5	CASSQVTNPKETQYF	TGCGCCAGCAGCCAAGTGACAAATCCCAAAGAGACCCAGTACTTC
TRBV29-1	TRBD2	few	15	TRBJ2-1	CSVAAGTSGYNEQFF	TGCAGCGTAGCCGCGGGAACTAGCGGCTACAATGAGCAGTTCTTC
TRBV7-3	-	-	12	TRBJ2-7	CASSLGPYEQCF	TGTGCCAGCAGCTTGGGCCCCTACGAGCAGTGCTTC
TRBV14	-	many	15	TRBJ2-7	CASSPAWVSSYEQYF	TGTGCCAGCAGCCCAGCCTGGGTTAGCTCCTACGAGCAGTACTTC
TRBV12-3/TRBV12-4	TRBD2	few	19	TRBJ2-3	CASSFPPSGGGSSTDTQYF	TGTGCCAGCAGTTTTCCCCCCTCTGGCGGGGGGTCTAGCACAGATACGCAGTATTTT
TRBV9	-	-	13	TRBJ1-5	CVSSDGSNQPQHF	TGTGTCAGTTCGGACGGTAGCAATCAGCCCCAGCATTTT
TRBV19	-	few	15	TRBJ1-1	CASRILGVGVTEAFF	TGTGCCAGTAGGATCCTCGGGGTCGGAGTTACTGAAGCTTTCTTT
TRBV21-1	-	-	14	TRBJ1-5	CASSKVACNQPPHF	TGTGCCAGCAGCAAAGTGGCATGTAATCAGCCCCCGCATTTT
TRBV12-3/TRBV12-4	-	many	13	TRBJ2-2	CASGSGNTGELFF	TGTGCCAGCGGAAGCGGGAACACCGGGGAGCTGTTTTTT
TRBV29-1	-	-	13	TRBJ2-3	CSVEGDSTDTQYF	TGCAGCGTAGAAGGGGACAGCACAGATACGCAGTATTTT
TRBV19	-	many	14	TRBJ2-7	CASSTASSGYEQYF	TGTGCCAGTAGTACCGCTAGCTCCGGCTACGAGCAGTACTTC
TRBV28	TRBD1	-	16	TRBJ1-6	CASSSSDRPSDSPLHF	TGTGCCAGCAGTTCCTCGGACAGGCCGAGTGATTCACCCCTCCACTTT
TRBV3-1	-	-	18	TRBJ1-4	CASSQDTHRSATNEKLFF	TGTGCCAGCAGCCAAGACACGCACAGAAGTGCAACTAATGAAAAACTGTTTTTT
TRBV19	TRBD1	few	16	TRBJ2-7	CASSPMMGQVEREQYF	TGTGCCAGTAGTCCTATGATGGGACAGGTGGAACGGGAGCAGTACTTC
TRBV6-5	-	many	15	TRBJ2-5	CASRPRDSFQETQYF	TGTGCCAGCAGACCCAGGGATTCCTTCCAAGAGACCCAGTACTTC
TRBV30	-	few	14	TRBJ2-1	CAWISRLAYNEQFF	TGTGCCTGGATAAGTCGGCTAGCCTACAATGAGCAGTTCTTC
TRBV15	TRBD2	-	19	TRBJ2-1	CATSRGWPRPGGPGNEQFF	TGTGCCACCAGCAGAGGATGGCCGCGGCCGGGAGGGCCTGGCAATGAGCAGTTCTTC